The 19 T cell receptor beta chains presented below share a single source sample, sequenced in a study of tumor and adjacent non-tumor tissue in lung cancer. Three rounds of nested PCR, following a modified ARM-PCR protocol, produced the TCRbeta library. TCRdb redid the calling of the multiplex PCR reads with MiXCR, one entry per CDR3 protein. The sample consists of around 120,000 distinct CDR3 sequences, around three fifths of them appearing once. RNA was extracted from bulk tissue without any cell sorting. Input material: lung tumor tissue. The receptors shown here come from a man aged 25-45 years with non-small cell lung cancer.

This clonotype was found once. Possible read error: a much larger clone is one base away. The chain uses TRBV20-1 and TRBJ2-3; 9 bases line up with TRBD2. This CDR3 contains 14 residues. V dropped 5 bases and J dropped 4; count of bases not matched to a gene: 7. The germline gives CDR1 DFQATT, CDR2 SNEGSKA (reference sequence). The CDR3 bases are TGCAGTGCTCCGAAGCGGGAGGAGGCAGATACGCAGTATTTT. It yields the protein CSAPKREEADTQYF.

Details on this clonotype: Being one base from a much bigger clone, this may be a read error. The chain has TRBV10-1 and TRBJ2-5, with D possibly being TRBD2 (5 bases). The CDR3 sequence is 16 residues long. CDR1 is WNHNN, CDR2 SYGVQD, per germline (reference sequence). Trimming cost V 0 bases and J 5 bases, with 16 bases left between them. CDR3 nucleotide sequence: TGCGCCAGCAGTGAGTCCCGAGGGCCCGGGAAGGAGACCCAGTACTTC. Encoded protein: CASSESRGPGKETQYF.

Regarding this clonotype: This could be a read error, since a much larger clone is one nucleotide away. The chain employs TRBV20-1 and TRBJ1-1, with D hard to call. CDR1 and CDR2 (germline): DFQATT, SNEGSKA (reference sequence). The CDR3 contains 11 residues. CDR3 loop: CSTRRDTEAFF. The CDR3 DNA reads as TGCAGTACTAGGAGAGACACTGAAGCTTTCTTT.

Concerning this clonotype itself: A much larger clonotype is one base distant, so this may be a read error. The chain couples TRBV13 to TRBJ2-7, with 11 bases aligning to TRBD1. CDR3 length equals 12 residues. The germline CDR1 and CDR2 sequences are PRHDT and FYEKMQ (reference sequence). CDR3 bases: TGTACCAGCAGCTTGGGACAGGGGGTAGCGTACTTC. Its protein is CTSSLGQGVAYF.

This clonotype turned up a few times. This likely comes from a read error, as the CDR3 has no conserved phenylalanine or tryptophan at its end. The genes are TRBV5-6 and TRBJ1-5; D call uncertain. Trimming removed 5 bases at V and 2 bases at J, with 5 bases between. Germline values: CDR1 SGHDT, CDR2 YYEEEE. The CDR3 sequence is 12 residues long. DNA for the CDR3: TGTGCCAGCAGGAGGGGCAATCAGCCCCAGCATCTT. Its translation is CASRRGNQPQHL.

This clonotype was recorded once. The chain is built from TRBV6-1 and TRBJ2-1, with 8 bases identical to TRBD2. The CDR3 runs 14 residues. V was pared by 4 bases and J by 6 bases, with 5 bases of the junction left unmatched. Looked up from germline, CDR1 is MNHNS and CDR2 is SASEGT. This CDR3 is CASSGVGTSNEQFF. CDR3 nucleotide sequence: TGTGCCAGCAGTGGAGTCGGGACTAGCAATGAGCAGTTCTTC.

The chain uses TRBV11-2 and TRBJ1-1; 11 nucleotides align to TRBD1. The germline V gene has CDR1 SGHAT and CDR2 FQNNGV. The CDR3 extends over 16 amino acids. The V and J ends lost 3 bases and 10 bases, in that order; junction bases with no gene match: 13. In DNA, the CDR3 is TGTGCCAGCAGCTTGGGGGACTGGGACAGGGGGATGAGAGCTTTCTTT. It is translated as CASSLGDWDRGMRAFF.

With respect to this clonotype: A much larger clone is a single base away; this may be a read error. The chain's CDR3 is CSAFRDLYEQYF. The CDR3 DNA reads TGCAGTGCTTTCCGGGACCTCTACGAGCAGTACTTC. J is TRBJ2-7 and V is TRBV20-1; either TRBD1 or TRBD2 may supply D (5 bases each). V shed 5 bases and J shed 3 bases, with 11 bases lying between them. This CDR3 comprises 12 residues. Germline V gene lookup returns CDR1 DFQATT and CDR2 SNEGSKA (reference sequence).

In the case of this clonotype: At one end the junction does not follow the germline gene, possibly because of a read error. V gene TRBV12-3 or TRBV12-4 combines with J gene TRBJ2-7, with D possibly matching TRBD1 (5 bases). CDR3 length: 15 residues. The CDR3 sequence: CASSLTDKLSYEQCF. The CDR3, as DNA: TGTGCCAGCAGTTTGACAGACAAGTTAAGCTACGAGCAGTGCTTC.

This clonotype has a count of ten or more. The CDR3 DNA is TGCAGTGCTATACAGGGGGCGAGGTTTTCTAAATCCCAGAACACTGAAGCTTTCTTT. It encodes CSAIQGARFSKSQNTEAFF. V gene TRBV20-1 combines with J gene TRBJ1-1, with TRBD1 matching 9 bases. V lost 4 bases to trimming and J lost 1 base; unmatched junction nucleotides: 19. The CDR3 is 19 amino acids. The V gene's germline CDR1 is DFQATT and CDR2 SNEGSKA (reference sequence).

About this clonotype: Sequence at one end of the junction differs from germline and may be a read error. The genes are TRBV20-1 and TRBJ2-4, with D possibly matching TRBD2 (6 bases). This CDR3 comprises 15 residues. Germline lookup yields CDR1 DFQATT and CDR2 SNEGSKA (reference sequence). The CDR3 DNA is TGCAGCGCTAGCGTGGTAGGGAGAGCCAGAAACATTCAGTACTTC. It translates to CSASVVGRARNIQYF.

A word on this clonotype: This clone may be a read error of a much larger clone one base away. CDR3 amino acids: CPSSYRLAGSSSYNEQFF. For the CDR3, the DNA is TGTCCCAGCAGTTATCGACTAGCGGGGTCGAGCTCCTACAATGAGCAGTTCTTC. The chain carries TRBV6-2 or TRBV6-3 and TRBJ2-1, with 11 nucleotides matching TRBD2. The CDR3 contains 18 residues. Germline CDR1 MNHEY, CDR2 SVGEGT.

This clonotype was observed at least ten times. CDR3 bases: TGTGCCAGCAGCTTGTTTGGGACGAACACAGATACGCAGTATTTT. Amino acid sequence: CASSLFGTNTDTQYF. The rearrangement uses TRBV5-6 and TRBJ2-3; perhaps D is TRBD1 or TRBD2 (5 bases each). Germline CDR1 is SGHDT and CDR2 is YYEEEE. V was pared by 1 base and J by 2 bases, with 11 bases between. This CDR3 contains 15 residues.

Details on this clonotype: The junction does not match germline at one end; this may be a read error. The chain recombines TRBV11-3 with TRBJ2-1; 8 nucleotides align to TRBD2. The germline CDR1 and CDR2 sequences are SGHNT and YENEEA. CDR3 size: 16 residues. This chain's CDR3 is CASSPGTSGGYYEQFF. CDR3 nucleotides: TGCGCCAGCAGTCCTGGGACTAGTGGGGGATACTATGAGCAGTTCTTC.

In this sample, this clonotype turned up once. With a much larger clone just one base away, this may be a read error. V usage is TRBV12-3 or TRBV12-4 and J usage is TRBJ2-1, with 10 bases aligning to TRBD2. This CDR3 contains 15 residues. The CDR3 coding sequence is TGTACCAGCAGTTTAGTGGAGCGGGGGGGCGACGAGCAGTTCTTC. As protein: CTSSLVERGGDEQFF.

This clonotype was seen ten or more times. The V and J genes are TRBV20-1 and TRBJ2-2; the D gene is possibly TRBD1 (6 bases). Germline lookup yields CDR1 DFQATT and CDR2 SNEGSKA (reference sequence). The CDR3 spans 16 residues. V was clipped by 2 bases and J by 0 bases, with 13 bases between them. The CDR3 region has the DNA TGCAGTGCTAGACCACTACAGGGCGCGAACACCGGGGAGCTGTTTTTT. Protein sequence: CSARPLQGANTGELFF.

Comments on this clonotype: Likely a read error: the CDR3 ends without its conserved phenylalanine or tryptophan. The chain has TRBV11-2 and TRBJ2-7, with TRBD2 as a possible D gene (5 bases). Germline loops: CDR1 SGHAT, CDR2 FQNNGV. CDR3 length: 12 residues. The chain's CDR3 is CVSSLDGGEQYI. The CDR3 DNA reads as TGTGTCAGCAGCTTAGATGGCGGGGAGCAGTACATC.

About this clonotype: This could be a read error, since a much larger clone is one nucleotide away. The chain employs TRBV12-3 or TRBV12-4 and TRBJ2-1; 7 bases map to TRBD2. V shed 6 bases and J 3 bases; nucleotides not matched to a gene: 5. The CDR3 covers 14 residues. The CDR3 sequence is CASSPSGGYNEQFF. Here the CDR3 DNA reads TGTGCCAGCAGCCCATCGGGGGGCTACAATGAGCAGTTCTTC.

This clonotype was picked up a small number of times. The J gene is TRBJ2-3, the V gene TRBV5-6, with D unresolved. V was shortened by 6 bases and J by 0 bases, with 11 bases between the two germline ends. This CDR3 contains 14 residues. Per germline, CDR1 SGHDT and CDR2 YYEEEE. The CDR3 DNA follows: TGTGCCAGCATCCGACCCCTAAGCACAGATACGCAGTATTTT. It translates to CASIRPLSTDTQYF.